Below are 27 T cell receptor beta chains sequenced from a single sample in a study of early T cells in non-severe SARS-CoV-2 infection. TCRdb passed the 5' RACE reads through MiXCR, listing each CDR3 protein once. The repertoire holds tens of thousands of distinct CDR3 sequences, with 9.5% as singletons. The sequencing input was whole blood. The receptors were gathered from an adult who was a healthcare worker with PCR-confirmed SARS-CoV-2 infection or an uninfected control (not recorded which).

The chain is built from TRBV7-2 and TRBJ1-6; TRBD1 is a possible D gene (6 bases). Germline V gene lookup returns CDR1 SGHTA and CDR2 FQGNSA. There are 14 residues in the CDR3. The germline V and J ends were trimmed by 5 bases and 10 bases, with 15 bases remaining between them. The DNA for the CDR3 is TGTGCCAGCAGCGGGACACTCGTCGGGTCACCCCTCCACTTT. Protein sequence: CASSGTLVGSPLHF. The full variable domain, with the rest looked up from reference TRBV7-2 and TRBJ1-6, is GAGVSQSPSNKVTEKGKDVELRCDPISGHTALYWYRQSLGQGLEFLIYFQGNSAPDKSGLPSDRFSAERTGGSVSTLTIQRTQQEDSAVYLCASSGTLVGSPLHFGNGTRLTVT.

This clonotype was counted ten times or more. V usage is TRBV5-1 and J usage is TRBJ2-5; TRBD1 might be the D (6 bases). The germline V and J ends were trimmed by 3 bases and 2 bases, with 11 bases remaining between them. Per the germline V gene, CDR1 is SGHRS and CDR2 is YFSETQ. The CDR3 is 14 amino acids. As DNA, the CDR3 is TGCGCCAGCAGCTGGGGACAAAGACAAGAGACCCAGTACTTC. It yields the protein CASSWGQRQETQYF.

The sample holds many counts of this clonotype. The CDR3 spells CASSPWTSGNNEQFF. The DNA of the CDR3 is TGCGCCAGCAGCCCGTGGACTAGCGGGAACAATGAGCAGTTCTTC. This chain joins TRBV4-1 and TRBJ2-1, with 12 bases matching TRBD2. CDR1 is MGHRA and CDR2 is YSYEKL in the germline V gene. The trim removed 4 bases at V and 5 bases at J, leaving 3 bases unmatched. CDR3 length: 15 amino acids.

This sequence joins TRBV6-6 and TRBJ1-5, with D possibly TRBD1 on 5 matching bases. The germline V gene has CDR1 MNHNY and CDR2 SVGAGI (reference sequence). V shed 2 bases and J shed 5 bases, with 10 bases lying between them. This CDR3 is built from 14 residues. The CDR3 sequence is CASSYGAGDQPQHF. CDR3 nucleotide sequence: TGTGCCAGCAGTTACGGGGCGGGGGATCAGCCCCAGCATTTT.

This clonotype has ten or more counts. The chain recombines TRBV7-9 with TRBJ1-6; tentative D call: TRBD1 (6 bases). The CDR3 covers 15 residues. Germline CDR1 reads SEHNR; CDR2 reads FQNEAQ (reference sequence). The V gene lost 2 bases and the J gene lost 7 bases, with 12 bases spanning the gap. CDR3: CASSLRGDANSPLHF. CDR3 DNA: TGTGCCAGCAGCTTAAGGGGGGACGCCAATTCACCCCTCCACTTT.

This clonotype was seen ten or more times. CDR3 DNA sequence: TGTGCCAGCAGTTACTCTGGGGGGGGAGAGACCCAGTACTTC. As protein: CASSYSGGGETQYF. The chain recombines TRBV6-5 with TRBJ2-5; TRBD2 matches 7 bases. J gave up 4 bases and V 0 bases, and 2 bases lay outside the gene matches. The CDR3 covers 14 residues. Germline V gene data show CDR1 as MNHEY and CDR2 as SVGAGI.

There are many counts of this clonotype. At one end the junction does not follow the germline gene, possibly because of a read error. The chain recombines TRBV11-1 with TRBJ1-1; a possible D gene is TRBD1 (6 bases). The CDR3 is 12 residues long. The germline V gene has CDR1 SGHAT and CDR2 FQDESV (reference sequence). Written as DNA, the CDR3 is TGTGCCAGCAGCTCTCACAGGGTTGAAGCACACTTT. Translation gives CASSSHRVEAHF.

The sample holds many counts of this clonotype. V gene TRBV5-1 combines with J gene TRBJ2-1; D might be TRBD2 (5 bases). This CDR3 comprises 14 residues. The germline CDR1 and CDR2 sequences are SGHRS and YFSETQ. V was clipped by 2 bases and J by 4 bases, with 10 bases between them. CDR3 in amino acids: CASSFTSPYNEQFF. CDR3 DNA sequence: TGCGCCAGCAGCTTTACTAGTCCATACAATGAGCAGTTCTTC.

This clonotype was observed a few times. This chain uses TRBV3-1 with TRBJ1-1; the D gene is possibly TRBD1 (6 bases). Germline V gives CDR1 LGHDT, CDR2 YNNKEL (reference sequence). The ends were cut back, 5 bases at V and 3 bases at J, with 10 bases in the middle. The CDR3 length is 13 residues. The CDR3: CASSFNRDTEAFF. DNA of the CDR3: TGTGCCAGCAGCTTCAACAGGGACACTGAAGCTTTCTTT. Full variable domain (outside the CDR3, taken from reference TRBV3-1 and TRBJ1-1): DTAVSQTPKYLVTQMGNDKSIKCEQNLGHDTMYWYKQDSKKFLKIMFSYNNKELIINETVPNRFSPKSPDKAHLNLHINSLELGDSAVYFCASSFNRDTEAFFGQGTRLTVV.

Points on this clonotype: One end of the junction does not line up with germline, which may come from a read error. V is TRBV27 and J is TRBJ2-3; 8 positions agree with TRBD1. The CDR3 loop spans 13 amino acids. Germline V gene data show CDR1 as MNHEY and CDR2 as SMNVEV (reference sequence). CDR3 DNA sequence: TGTGCCAGCAGTCCGATCCAGGGGGCCACGCTGTATTTT. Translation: CASSPIQGATLYF.

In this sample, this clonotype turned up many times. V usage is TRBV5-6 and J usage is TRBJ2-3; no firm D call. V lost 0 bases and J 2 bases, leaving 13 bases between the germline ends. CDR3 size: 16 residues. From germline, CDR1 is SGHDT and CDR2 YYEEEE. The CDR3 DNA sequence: TGTGCCAGCAGCTTGGAACCGGCACATGCCACAGATACGCAGTATTTT. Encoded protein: CASSLEPAHATDTQYF.

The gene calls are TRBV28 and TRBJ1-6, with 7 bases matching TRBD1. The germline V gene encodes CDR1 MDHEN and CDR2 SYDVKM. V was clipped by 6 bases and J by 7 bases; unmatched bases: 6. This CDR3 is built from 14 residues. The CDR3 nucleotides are TGTGCCAGCAGAACCACAGGGGTAAATTCACCCCTCCACTTT. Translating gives CASRTTGVNSPLHF.

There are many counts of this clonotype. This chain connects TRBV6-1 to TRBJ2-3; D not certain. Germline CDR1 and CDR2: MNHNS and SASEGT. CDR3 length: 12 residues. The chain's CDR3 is CASTPGADTQYF. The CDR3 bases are TGTGCGTCAACACCCGGCGCAGATACGCAGTATTTT.

The CDR3 DNA reads TGTGCCAGCAGCTTTTCGCCTAGCGGGAGTTTCCCAGATACGCAGTATTTT. Amino acid sequence: CASSFSPSGSFPDTQYF. V gene TRBV11-2 combines with J gene TRBJ2-3, with 10 positions matching TRBD2. The junction had 10 bases not matched to a gene; V was cut back by 3 bases and J by 4 bases. CDR3 length: 17 residues. Germline V gene lookup returns CDR1 SGHAT and CDR2 FQNNGV.

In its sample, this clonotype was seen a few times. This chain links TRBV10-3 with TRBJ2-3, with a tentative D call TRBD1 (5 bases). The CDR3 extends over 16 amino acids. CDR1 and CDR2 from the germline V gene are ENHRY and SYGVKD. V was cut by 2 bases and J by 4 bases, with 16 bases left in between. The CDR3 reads CAISEISAGRPDTQYF. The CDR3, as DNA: TGTGCCATCAGTGAGATATCGGCAGGGCGTCCAGATACGCAGTATTTT.

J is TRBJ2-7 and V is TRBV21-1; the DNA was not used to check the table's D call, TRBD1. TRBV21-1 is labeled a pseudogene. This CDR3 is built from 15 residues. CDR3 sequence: CASSVDRGYPNEQYF. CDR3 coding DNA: TGTGCCAGCAGCGTGGACAGGGGCTACCCTAACGAGCAGTACTTC.

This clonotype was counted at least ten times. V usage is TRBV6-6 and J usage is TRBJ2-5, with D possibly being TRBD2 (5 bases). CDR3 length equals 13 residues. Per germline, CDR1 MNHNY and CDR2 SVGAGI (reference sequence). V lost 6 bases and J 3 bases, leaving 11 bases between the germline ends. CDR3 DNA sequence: TGTGCCAGCAGCTCAACTAGAGAAGAGACCCAGTACTTC. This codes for CASSSTREETQYF.

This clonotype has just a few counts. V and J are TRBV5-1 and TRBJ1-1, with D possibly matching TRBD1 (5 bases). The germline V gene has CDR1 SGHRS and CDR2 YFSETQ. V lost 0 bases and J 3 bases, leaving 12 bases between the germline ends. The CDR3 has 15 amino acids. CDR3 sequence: CASSLEVGGYTEAFF. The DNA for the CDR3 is TGCGCCAGCAGCTTGGAAGTCGGGGGATACACTGAAGCTTTCTTT.

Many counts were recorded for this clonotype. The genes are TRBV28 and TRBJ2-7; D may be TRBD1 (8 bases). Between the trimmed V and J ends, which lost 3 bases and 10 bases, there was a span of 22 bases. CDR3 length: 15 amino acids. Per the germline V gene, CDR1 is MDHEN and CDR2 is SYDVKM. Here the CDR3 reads CASSFRTGRGFLQYF. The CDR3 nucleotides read TGTGCCAGCAGTTTTCGGACAGGGAGGGGATTTTTACAGTACTTC.

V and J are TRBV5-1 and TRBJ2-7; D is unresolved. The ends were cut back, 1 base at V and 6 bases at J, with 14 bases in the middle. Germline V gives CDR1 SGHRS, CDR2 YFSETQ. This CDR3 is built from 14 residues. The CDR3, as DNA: TGCGCCAGCAGCTTGATCCCCACCCTCAGCGAGCAGTACTTC. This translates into CASSLIPTLSEQYF.

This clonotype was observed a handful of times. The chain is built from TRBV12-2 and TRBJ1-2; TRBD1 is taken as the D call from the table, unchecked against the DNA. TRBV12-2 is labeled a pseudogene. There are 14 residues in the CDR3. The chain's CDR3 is CASRFSREERGYTF. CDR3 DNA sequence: TGTGCAAGTCGCTTCTCCAGGGAAGAGCGAGGCTACACCTTC.

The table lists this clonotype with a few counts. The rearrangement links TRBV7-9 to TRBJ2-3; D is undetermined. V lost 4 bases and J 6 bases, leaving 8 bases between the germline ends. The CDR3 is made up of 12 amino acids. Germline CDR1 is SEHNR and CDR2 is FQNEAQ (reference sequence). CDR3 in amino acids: CASSSTADTQYF. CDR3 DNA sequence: TGTGCCAGCAGCTCCACGGCTGATACGCAGTATTTT.

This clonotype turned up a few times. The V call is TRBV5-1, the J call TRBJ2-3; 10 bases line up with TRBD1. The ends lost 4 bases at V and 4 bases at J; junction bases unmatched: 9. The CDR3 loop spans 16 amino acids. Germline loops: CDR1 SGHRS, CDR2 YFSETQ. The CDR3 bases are TGCGCCAGCAGCGGCAAGGACAGGGGGTTTTCAGATACGCAGTATTTT. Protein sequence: CASSGKDRGFSDTQYF.

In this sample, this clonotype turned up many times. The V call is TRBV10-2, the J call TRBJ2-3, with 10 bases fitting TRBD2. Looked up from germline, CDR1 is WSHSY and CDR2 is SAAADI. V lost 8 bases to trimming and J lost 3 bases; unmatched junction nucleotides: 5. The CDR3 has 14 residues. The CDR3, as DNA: TGCGCCAGCGGGCCGGGACTAGCGACAGATACGCAGTATTTT. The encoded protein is CASGPGLATDTQYF.

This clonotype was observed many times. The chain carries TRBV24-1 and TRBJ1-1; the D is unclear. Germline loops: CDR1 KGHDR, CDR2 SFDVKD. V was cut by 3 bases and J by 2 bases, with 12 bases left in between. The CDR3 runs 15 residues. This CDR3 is CATSDDRTVNTEAFF. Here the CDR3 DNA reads TGTGCCACCAGTGATGATAGGACTGTTAACACTGAAGCTTTCTTT.

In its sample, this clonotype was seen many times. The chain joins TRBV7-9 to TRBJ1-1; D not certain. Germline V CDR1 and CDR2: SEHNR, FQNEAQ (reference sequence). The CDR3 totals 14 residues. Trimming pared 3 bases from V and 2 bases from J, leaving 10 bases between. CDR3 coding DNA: TGTGCCAGCAGCTTGACGGAATCAAACACTGAAGCTTTCTTT. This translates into CASSLTESNTEAFF.

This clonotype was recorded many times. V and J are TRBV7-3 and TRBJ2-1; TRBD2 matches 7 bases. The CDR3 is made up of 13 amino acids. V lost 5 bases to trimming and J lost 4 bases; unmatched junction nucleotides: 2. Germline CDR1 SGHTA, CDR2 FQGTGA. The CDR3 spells CASSRDYYNEQFF. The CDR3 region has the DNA TGTGCCAGCAGCCGGGACTATTACAATGAGCAGTTCTTC.